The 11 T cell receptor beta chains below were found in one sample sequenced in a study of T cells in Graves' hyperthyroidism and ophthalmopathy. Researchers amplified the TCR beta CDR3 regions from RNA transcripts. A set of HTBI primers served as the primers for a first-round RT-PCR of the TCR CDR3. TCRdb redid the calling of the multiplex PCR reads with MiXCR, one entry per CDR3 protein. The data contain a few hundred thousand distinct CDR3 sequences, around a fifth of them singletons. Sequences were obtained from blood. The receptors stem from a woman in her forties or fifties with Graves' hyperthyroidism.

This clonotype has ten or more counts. DNA for the CDR3: TGTGCCAGCAGCTCCTCTTTGGGTATCGGCCACGAGCAGTACTTC. Its protein product is CASSSSLGIGHEQYF. This sequence joins TRBV7-9 and TRBJ2-7, with unresolved D. CDR1 and CDR2 from the germline V gene are SEHNR and FQNEAQ (reference sequence). CDR3 length: 15 amino acids. Trimming cost V 4 bases and J 5 bases, with 18 bases left between them.

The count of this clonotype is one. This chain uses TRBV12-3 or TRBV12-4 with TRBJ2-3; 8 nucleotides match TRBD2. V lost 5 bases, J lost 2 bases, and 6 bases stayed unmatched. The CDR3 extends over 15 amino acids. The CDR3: CASSRGGWDTDTQYF. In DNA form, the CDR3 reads TGTGCCAGCAGTCGGGGGGGATGGGACACAGATACGCAGTATTTT.

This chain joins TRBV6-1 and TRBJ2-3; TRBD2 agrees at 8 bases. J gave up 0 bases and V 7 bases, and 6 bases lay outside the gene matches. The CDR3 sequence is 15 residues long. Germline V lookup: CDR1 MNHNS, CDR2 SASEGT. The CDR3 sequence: CASTLLAGSTDTQYF. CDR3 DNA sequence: TGTGCCAGCACCCTGCTAGCGGGTAGCACAGATACGCAGTATTTT.

CDR3 protein: CASSPWGGDHTDTQYF. In DNA, the CDR3 is TGTGCCAGCAGCCCGTGGGGGGGGGACCATACAGATACGCAGTATTTT. The chain has TRBV11-3 and TRBJ2-3, with 7 bases identical to TRBD2. The V gene end was trimmed by 5 bases and the J gene end by 3 bases; junction bases not matched to a gene: 11. Germline V gives CDR1 SGHNT, CDR2 YENEEA. This CDR3 has 16 residues.

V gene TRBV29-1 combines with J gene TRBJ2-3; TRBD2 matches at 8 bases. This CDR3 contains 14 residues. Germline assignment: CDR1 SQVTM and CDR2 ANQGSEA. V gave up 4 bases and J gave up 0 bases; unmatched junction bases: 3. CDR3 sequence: CSVVTSVSTDTQYF. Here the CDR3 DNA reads TGCAGCGTTGTGACTAGCGTTAGCACAGATACGCAGTATTTT.

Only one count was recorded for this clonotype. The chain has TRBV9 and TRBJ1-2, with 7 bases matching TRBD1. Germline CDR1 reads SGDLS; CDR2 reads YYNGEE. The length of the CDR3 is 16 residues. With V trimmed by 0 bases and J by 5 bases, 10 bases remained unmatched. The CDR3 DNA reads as TGTGCCAGCAGCGTAGTACCCCAGCAGGGGGTTTATGGCTACACCTTC. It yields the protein CASSVVPQQGVYGYTF.

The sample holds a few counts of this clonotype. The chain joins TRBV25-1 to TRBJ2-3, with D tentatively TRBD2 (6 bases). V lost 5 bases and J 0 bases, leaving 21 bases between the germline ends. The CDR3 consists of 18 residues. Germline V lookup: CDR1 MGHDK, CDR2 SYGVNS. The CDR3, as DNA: TGTGCCAGCAGTACCCCTACTCTAGCGCGGACTAGCACAGATACGCAGTATTTT. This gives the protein CASSTPTLARTSTDTQYF.

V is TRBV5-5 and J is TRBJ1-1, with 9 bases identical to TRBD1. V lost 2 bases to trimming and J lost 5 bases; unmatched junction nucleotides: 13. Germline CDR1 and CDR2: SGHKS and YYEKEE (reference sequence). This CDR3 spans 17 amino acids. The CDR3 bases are TGTGCCAGCAGCTTAGGTGGGACAGGGTATTCGGGGACTGAAGCTTTCTTT. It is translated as CASSLGGTGYSGTEAFF.

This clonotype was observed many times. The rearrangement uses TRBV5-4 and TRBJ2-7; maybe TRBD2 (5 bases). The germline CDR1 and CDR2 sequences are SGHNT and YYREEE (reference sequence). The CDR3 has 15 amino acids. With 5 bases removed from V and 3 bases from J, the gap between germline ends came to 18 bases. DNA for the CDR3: TGTGCCAGCAGTCTGGGGTTATGGGGAGACTACGAGCAGTACTTC. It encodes CASSLGLWGDYEQYF. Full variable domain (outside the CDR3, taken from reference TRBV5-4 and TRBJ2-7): ETGVTQSPTHLIKTRGQQVTLRCSSQSGHNTVSWYQQALGQGPQFIFQYYREEENGRGNFPPRFSGLQFPNYSSELNVNALELDDSALYLCASSLGLWGDYEQYFGPGTRLTVT.

The CDR3 spells CASSLSASGSGADTQYF. DNA of the CDR3: TGTGCCAGCAGTTTGTCCGCTAGCGGGAGCGGCGCAGATACGCAGTATTTT. The chain is built from TRBV28 and TRBJ2-3; 10 nucleotides line up with TRBD2. The germline gives CDR1 MDHEN, CDR2 SYDVKM. This CDR3 has 17 residues. V lost 3 bases, J lost 4 bases, and 10 bases stayed unmatched. Supplemented by reference TRBV28 and TRBJ2-3, the full variable domain reads DVKVTQSSRYLVKRTGEKVFLECVQDMDHENMFWYRQDPGLGLRLIYFSYDVKMKEKGDIPEGYSVSREKKERFSLILESASTNQTSMYLCASSLSASGSGADTQYFGPGTRLTVL.

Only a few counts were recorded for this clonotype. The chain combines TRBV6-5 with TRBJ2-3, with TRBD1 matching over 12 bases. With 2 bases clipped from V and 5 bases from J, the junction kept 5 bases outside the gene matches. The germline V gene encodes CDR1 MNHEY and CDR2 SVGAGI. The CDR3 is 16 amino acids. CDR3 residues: CASSYGGQGAVDTQYF. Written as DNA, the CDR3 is TGTGCCAGCAGTTACGGGGGACAGGGGGCCGTAGATACGCAGTATTTT.